Shown below are 10 T cell receptor beta chains from a single sample sequenced in a study of blood T cell repertoires in COVID-19. Measured with immunoSEQ multiplex PCR; TCRdb has only the in-frame clones, and not every one. This sample has approximately 300,000 clones; around 84% occur once, and the top ten carry about 4.6%. Sequenced sample: PBMCs or T cells enriched from blood (not recorded which). Receptors were obtained from a man aged 30 to 39 who had recovered from COVID-19.

The gene calls are TRBV14 and TRBJ2-3; 9 positions agree with TRBD2. The germline V gene has CDR1 SGHDN and CDR2 FVKESK. The junction had 13 bases not matched to a gene; V was cut back by 1 base and J by 8 bases. The CDR3 loop spans 17 amino acids. The DNA for the CDR3 is TGTGCCAGCAGCCAAGGGGGTCTAGCGGGGCTCGTGGGTACGCAGTATTTT. Translation: CASSQGGLAGLVGTQYF. Supplemented by reference TRBV14 and TRBJ2-3, the full variable domain reads EAGVTQFPSHSVIEKGQTVTLRCDPISGHDNLYWYRRVMGKEIKFLLHFVKESKQDESGMPNNRFLAERTGGTYSTLKVQPAELEDSGVYFCASSQGGLAGLVGTQYFGPGTRLTVL.

V usage is TRBV5-5 and J usage is TRBJ1-1; D might be TRBD1 (6 bases). Deletions cut 1 base from V and 5 bases from J, with 15 bases between. The CDR3 has 15 residues. Per germline, CDR1 SGHKS and CDR2 YYEKEE (reference sequence). This CDR3 reads CASSLWGRGETEAFF. The CDR3 region has the DNA TGTGCCAGCAGCTTGTGGGGCAGGGGAGAGACTGAAGCTTTCTTT.

The genes are TRBV11-2 and TRBJ2-1; D call uncertain. This CDR3 comprises 14 residues. CDR1 and CDR2 from the germline V gene are SGHAT and FQNNGV. The germline V and J ends were trimmed by 1 base and 2 bases, with 6 bases remaining between them. In DNA, the CDR3 is TGTGCCAGCAGCTTAGGAGTGGCCTACAATGAGCAGTTCTTC. Its translation: CASSLGVAYNEQFF.

The CDR3 sequence is CATNFKRLVDEQFF. CDR3 coding DNA: TGTGCCACCAACTTTAAAAGACTAGTCGATGAGCAGTTCTTC. This chain joins TRBV2 and TRBJ2-1; TRBD2 might be the D (6 bases). The CDR3 consists of 14 residues. Looked up from germline, CDR1 is SNHLY and CDR2 is FYNNEI. The V end lost 10 bases, the J end lost 8 bases, and 21 bases lay between the germline ends.

The chain has TRBV7-6 and TRBJ2-3, with 12 bases aligning to TRBD2. V was clipped by 1 base and J by 4 bases; unmatched bases: 0. CDR1 is SGHVS, CDR2 FNYEAQ, per germline. This CDR3 region has 15 residues. The CDR3 coding sequence is TGTGCCAGCAGCTTAGGACTAGCGGGGGCAGATACGCAGTATTTT. It yields the protein CASSLGLAGADTQYF.

The chain has TRBV11-3 and TRBJ2-2, with 12 bases fitting TRBD2. V was pared by 5 bases and J by 1 base, with 8 bases of the junction left unmatched. CDR3 size: 18 residues. Germline values: CDR1 SGHNT, CDR2 YENEEA. The CDR3 here is CASSPRSLAGGNTGELFF. CDR3 in DNA: TGTGCCAGCAGCCCCAGATCACTAGCGGGGGGGAACACCGGGGAGCTGTTTTTT.

The J gene is TRBJ2-5, the V gene TRBV10-2; 7 nucleotides agree with TRBD1. Germline CDR1 and CDR2: WSHSY and SAAADI. The CDR3 is 16 amino acids. After removal of 3 bases from V and 2 bases from J, the junction contained 9 bases not matched to a gene. CDR3 in DNA: TGCGCCAGCAGTGATTTGGGGAAGGGGGCGCAAGAGACCCAGTACTTC. Amino acids: CASSDLGKGAQETQYF.

This chain links TRBV4-1 with TRBJ2-7; D not certain. Trimming left V 0 bases short and J 0 bases short, with 6 bases between. Germline V gene sequence: CDR1 MGHRA, CDR2 YSYEKL. The CDR3 has 14 residues. In DNA form, the CDR3 reads TGCGCCAGCAGCCAAGATCCGGGCTCCTACGAGCAGTACTTC. Amino acids: CASSQDPGSYEQYF.

This chain links TRBV25-1 with TRBJ2-7, with D possibly matching TRBD1 (6 bases). CDR1 and CDR2 (germline): MGHDK, SYGVNS. V was clipped by 3 bases and J by 2 bases, with 8 bases between them. CDR3 length: 13 residues. In DNA, the CDR3 is TGTGCCAGCAGTGACAGGGGTCCCTACGAGCAGTACTTC. Translation: CASSDRGPYEQYF.

With regard to this clone: This clone may be a read error of a much larger clone one base away. The chain has TRBV14 and TRBJ2-7, with TRBD1 as a possible D gene (6 bases). The CDR3 extends over 13 amino acids. The germline CDR1 and CDR2 sequences are SGHDN and FVKESK. V lost 4 bases and J 0 bases, leaving 7 bases between the germline ends. CDR3 in amino acids: CASSRDNSYEQYF. Written as DNA, the CDR3 is TGTGCCAGCAGCCGGGACAACTCCTACGAGCAGTACTTC.